This T cell receptor (beta chain) is from a study of blood T cell repertoires in COVID-19. Generated by immunoSEQ multiplex PCR, the TCRdb table keeps only in-frame clones and is missing some. The data contain 200,000 or so clones, roughly nine tenths of them singletons. The receptor's source is an older man with active or convalescent COVID-19. Sequencing used peripheral blood.

CDR3 sequence: CASSDPRGGTQYF. The DNA for the CDR3 is TGTGCCAGCAGCGACCCCCGGGGGGGTACGCAGTATTTT. V and J are TRBV9 and TRBJ2-3; TRBD2 matches 8 bases. Germline CDR1 is SGDLS and CDR2 is YYNGEE. V was clipped by 3 bases and J by 8 bases; unmatched bases: 5. The CDR3 has 13 residues.